This is a list of T cell receptor beta chains from one sample in a study of blood T cell repertoires in COVID-19. Method: immunoSEQ multiplex PCR; TCRdb's copy keeps in-frame clones and lacks some. The sample comprises 100,000 or so clones, 70% to 90% of which are singletons, and 5.5% to 6.5% rests with the top ten. Sequenced material: peripheral blood. These receptors all stem from a woman aged 55-75 years with acute or convalescent COVID-19. Both conserved end residues are part of each CDR3. D genes are given only for firm matches. A row's size may be missing; if present it is once, few, many or a size class.

d_call j_call v_call clone_size cdr3_aa cdr3_nt
. TRBJ2-3 TRBV9 large CASSVERDTDTQYF TGTGCCAGCAGCGTCGAGAGGGATACAGATACGCAGTATTTT
TRBD1 TRBJ1-3 TRBV9 . CASSRPGQRNTIYF TGTGCCAGCAGTCGACCGGGACAGAGAAACACCATATATTTT
. TRBJ2-2 TRBV11-2 . CASSLTWTFGGELFF TGTGCCAGCAGCTTAACCTGGACTTTCGGCGGGGAGCTGTTTTTT
. TRBJ2-1 TRBV9 . CASSVGASSYNEQFF TGTGCCAGCAGCGTAGGGGCGAGCAGCTACAATGAGCAGTTCTTC
. TRBJ1-3 TRBV29-1 . CAAREWLGNTIYF TGCGCGGCCCGAGAATGGCTTGGAAACACCATATATTTT
TRBD2 TRBJ2-1 TRBV9 . CASSERDSGYNEQFF TGTGCCAGCAGCGAGCGGGATTCGGGTTACAATGAGCAGTTCTTC
TRBD1 TRBJ2-7 TRBV6-2/TRBV6-3 . CASSLGQVYEQYF TGTGCCAGCAGCTTGGGACAGGTCTACGAGCAGTACTTC
. TRBJ1-2 TRBV4-1 . CASSRGIDGYTF TGCGCCAGCAGCAGGGGTATTGATGGCTACACCTTC
. TRBJ1-1 TRBV11-3 . CASLRALNTEAFF TGTGCCTCCTTGAGGGCATTGAACACTGAAGCTTTCTTT
TRBD2 TRBJ2-3 TRBV5-4 . CASRSGGGGGTDTQYF TGTGCCAGCAGATCAGGTGGGGGAGGGGGCACAGATACGCAGTATTTT